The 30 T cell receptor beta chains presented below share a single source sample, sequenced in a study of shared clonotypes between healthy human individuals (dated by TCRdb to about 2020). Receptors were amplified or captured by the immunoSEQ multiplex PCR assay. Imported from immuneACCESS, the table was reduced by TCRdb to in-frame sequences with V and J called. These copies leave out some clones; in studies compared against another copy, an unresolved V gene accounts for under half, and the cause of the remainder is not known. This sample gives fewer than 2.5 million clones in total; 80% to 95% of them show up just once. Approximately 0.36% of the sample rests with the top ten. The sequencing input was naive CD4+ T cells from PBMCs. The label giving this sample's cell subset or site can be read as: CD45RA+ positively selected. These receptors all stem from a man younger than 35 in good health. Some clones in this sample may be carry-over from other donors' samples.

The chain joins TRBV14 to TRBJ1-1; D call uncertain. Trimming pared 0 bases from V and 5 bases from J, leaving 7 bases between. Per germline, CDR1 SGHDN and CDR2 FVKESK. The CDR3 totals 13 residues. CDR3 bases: TGTGCCAGCAGCCAAGATCTAAGTACTGAAGCTTTCTTT. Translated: CASSQDLSTEAFF.

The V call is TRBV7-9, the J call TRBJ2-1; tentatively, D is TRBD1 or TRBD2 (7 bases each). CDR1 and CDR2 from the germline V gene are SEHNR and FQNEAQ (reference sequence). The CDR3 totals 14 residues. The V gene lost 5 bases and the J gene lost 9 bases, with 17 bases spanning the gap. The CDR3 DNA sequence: TGTGCCAGCAGCCAGTTACAGGGGAGGGGTGAGCAGTTCTTC. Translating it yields CASSQLQGRGEQFF.

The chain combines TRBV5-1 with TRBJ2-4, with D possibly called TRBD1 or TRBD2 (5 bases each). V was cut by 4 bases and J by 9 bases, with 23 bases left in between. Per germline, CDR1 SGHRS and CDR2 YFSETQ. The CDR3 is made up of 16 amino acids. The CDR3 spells CASSGDPGRHLVIQYF. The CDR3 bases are TGCGCCAGCAGCGGTGACCCGGGACGCCATCTAGTCATTCAGTACTTC.

The CDR3 loop is CASSLEGTGRSGNTIYF. The CDR3, as DNA: TGTGCCAGCAGCCTAGAAGGGACAGGGCGCTCTGGAAACACCATATATTTT. The chain carries TRBV9 and TRBJ1-3, with 9 bases identical to TRBD1. Trimming took 4 bases from V and 0 from J; bases not matched to a gene: 8. The CDR3 has 17 residues. Germline CDR1 SGDLS, CDR2 YYNGEE.

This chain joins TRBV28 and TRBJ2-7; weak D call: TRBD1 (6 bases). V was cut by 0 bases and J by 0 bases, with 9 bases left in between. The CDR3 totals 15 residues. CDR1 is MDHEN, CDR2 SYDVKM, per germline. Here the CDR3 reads CASSLWGASSYEQYF. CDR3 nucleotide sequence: TGTGCCAGCAGTTTATGGGGGGCGAGCTCCTACGAGCAGTACTTC. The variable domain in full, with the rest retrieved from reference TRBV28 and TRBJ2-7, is DVKVTQSSRYLVKRTGEKVFLECVQDMDHENMFWYRQDPGLGLRLIYFSYDVKMKEKGDIPEGYSVSREKKERFSLILESASTNQTSMYLCASSLWGASSYEQYFGPGTRLTVT.

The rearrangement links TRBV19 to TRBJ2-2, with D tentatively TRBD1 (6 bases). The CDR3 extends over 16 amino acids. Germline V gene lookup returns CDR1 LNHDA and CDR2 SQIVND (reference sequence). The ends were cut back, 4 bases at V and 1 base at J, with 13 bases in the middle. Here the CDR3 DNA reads TGTGCCAGTAGTACTCTCTCCAGGGGGAACACCGGGGAGCTGTTTTTT. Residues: CASSTLSRGNTGELFF.

CDR3 sequence (DNA): TGTGCCAGACCAAGCACAGATACGCAGTATTTT. Its protein is CARPSTDTQYF. The rearrangement links TRBV5-3 to TRBJ2-3; D call uncertain. TRBV5-3 falls under the ORF class, with uncertain function. Between the trimmed V and J ends, which lost 7 bases and 0 bases, there was a span of 3 bases. The CDR3 consists of 11 residues.

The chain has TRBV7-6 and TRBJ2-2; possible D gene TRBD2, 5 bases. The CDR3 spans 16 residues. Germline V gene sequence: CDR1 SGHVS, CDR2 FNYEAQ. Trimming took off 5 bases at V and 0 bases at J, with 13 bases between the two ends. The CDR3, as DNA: TGTGCCAGCAGCCTACAGCTAGCCTCGAACACCGGGGAGCTGTTTTTT. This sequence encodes CASSLQLASNTGELFF. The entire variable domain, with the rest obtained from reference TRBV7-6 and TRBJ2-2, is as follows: GAGVSQSPRYKVTKRGQDVALRCDPISGHVSLYWYRQALGQGPEFLTYFNYEAQQDKSGLPNDRFSAERPEGSISTLTIQRTEQRDSAMYRCASSLQLASNTGELFFGEGSRLTVL.

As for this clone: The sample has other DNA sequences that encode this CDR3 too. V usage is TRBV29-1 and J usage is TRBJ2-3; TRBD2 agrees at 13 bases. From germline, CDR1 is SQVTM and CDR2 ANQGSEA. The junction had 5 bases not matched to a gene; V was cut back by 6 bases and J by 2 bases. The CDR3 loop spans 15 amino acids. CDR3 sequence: CSVSGLAGPTDTQYF. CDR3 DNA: TGCAGCGTCTCGGGACTAGCGGGACCCACAGATACGCAGTATTTT.

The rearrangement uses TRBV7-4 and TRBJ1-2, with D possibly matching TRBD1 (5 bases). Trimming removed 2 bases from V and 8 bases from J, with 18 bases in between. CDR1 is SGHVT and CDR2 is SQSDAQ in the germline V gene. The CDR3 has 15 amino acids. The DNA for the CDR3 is TGTGCCAGCAGCTTATTCTGTAGGGGTAGAGGAGGCTACACCTTC. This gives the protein CASSLFCRGRGGYTF.

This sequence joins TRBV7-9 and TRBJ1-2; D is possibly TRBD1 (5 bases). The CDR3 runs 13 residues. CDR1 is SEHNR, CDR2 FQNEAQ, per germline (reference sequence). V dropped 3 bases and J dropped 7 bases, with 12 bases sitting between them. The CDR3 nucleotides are TGTGCCAGCAGCTTCGGGACGCCGCGTGGCTACACCTTC. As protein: CASSFGTPRGYTF.

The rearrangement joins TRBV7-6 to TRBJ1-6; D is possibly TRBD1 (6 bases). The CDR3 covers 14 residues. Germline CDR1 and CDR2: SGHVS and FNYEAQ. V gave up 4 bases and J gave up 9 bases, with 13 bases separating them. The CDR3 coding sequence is TGTGCCAGCAGCTCGGACAGAGAGAGTTCACCCCTCCACTTT. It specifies CASSSDRESSPLHF.

The CDR3 DNA reads TGTGCCAGCAGCTTAGGACTAGCGGGCCCTAGCACAGATACGCAGTATTTT. Translating gives CASSLGLAGPSTDTQYF. The V call is TRBV7-2, the J call TRBJ2-3, with 10 bases aligning to TRBD2. The germline V gene encodes CDR1 SGHTA and CDR2 FQGNSA. V lost 1 base, J lost 0 bases, and 4 bases stayed unmatched. CDR3 length: 17 residues. The full variable domain, in which reference TRBV7-2 and TRBJ2-3 provide the parts outside the CDR3, is GAGVSQSPSNKVTEKGKDVELRCDPISGHTALYWYRQSLGQGLEFLIYFQGNSAPDKSGLPSDRFSAERTGGSVSTLTIQRTQQEDSAVYLCASSLGLAGPSTDTQYFGPGTRLTVL.

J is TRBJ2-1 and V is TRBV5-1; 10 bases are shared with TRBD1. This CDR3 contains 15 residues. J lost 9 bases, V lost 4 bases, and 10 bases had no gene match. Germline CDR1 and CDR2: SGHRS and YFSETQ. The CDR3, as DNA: TGCGCCAGCAGCCCCGCCGGGACAGGGGTGGGTGAGCAGTTCTTC. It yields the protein CASSPAGTGVGEQFF.

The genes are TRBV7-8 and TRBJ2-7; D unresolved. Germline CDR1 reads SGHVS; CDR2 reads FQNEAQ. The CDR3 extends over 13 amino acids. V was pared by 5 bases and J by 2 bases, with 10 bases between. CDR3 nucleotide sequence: TGTGCCAGCAGCAACCGGGCAGCCTACGAGCAGTACTTC. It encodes CASSNRAAYEQYF. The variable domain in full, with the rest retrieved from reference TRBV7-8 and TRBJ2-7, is GAGVSQSPRYKVAKRGQDVALRCDPISGHVSLFWYQQALGQGPEFLTYFQNEAQLDKSGLPSDRFFAERPEGSVSTLKIQRTQQEDSAVYLCASSNRAAYEQYFGPGTRLTVT.

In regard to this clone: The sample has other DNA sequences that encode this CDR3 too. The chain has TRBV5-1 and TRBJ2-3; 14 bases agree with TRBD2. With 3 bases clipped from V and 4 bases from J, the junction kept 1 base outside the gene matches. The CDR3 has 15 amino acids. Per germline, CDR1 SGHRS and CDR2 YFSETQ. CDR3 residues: CASSWGLAGADTQYF. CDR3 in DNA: TGCGCCAGCAGCTGGGGACTAGCGGGAGCAGATACGCAGTATTTT.

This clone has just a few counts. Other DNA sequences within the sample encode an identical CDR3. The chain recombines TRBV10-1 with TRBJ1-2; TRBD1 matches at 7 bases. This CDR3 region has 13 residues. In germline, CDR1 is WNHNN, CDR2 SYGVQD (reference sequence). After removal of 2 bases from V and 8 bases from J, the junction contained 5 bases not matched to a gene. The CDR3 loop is CASSEDRVRGYTF. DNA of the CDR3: TGCGCCAGCAGTGAGGACAGGGTGAGGGGCTACACCTTC.

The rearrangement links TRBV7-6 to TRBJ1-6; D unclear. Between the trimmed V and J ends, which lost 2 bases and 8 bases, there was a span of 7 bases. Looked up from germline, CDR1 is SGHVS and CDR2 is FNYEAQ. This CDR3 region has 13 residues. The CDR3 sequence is CASSLSADSPLHF. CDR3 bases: TGTGCCAGCAGCTTATCGGCGGATTCACCCCTCCACTTT.

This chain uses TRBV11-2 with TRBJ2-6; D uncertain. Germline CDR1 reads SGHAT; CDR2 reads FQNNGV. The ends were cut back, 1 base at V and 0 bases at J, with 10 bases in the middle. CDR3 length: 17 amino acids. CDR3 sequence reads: CASSLGTGSSGANVLTF. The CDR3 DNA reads TGTGCCAGCAGCTTAGGGACGGGTAGCTCTGGGGCCAACGTCCTGACTTTC.

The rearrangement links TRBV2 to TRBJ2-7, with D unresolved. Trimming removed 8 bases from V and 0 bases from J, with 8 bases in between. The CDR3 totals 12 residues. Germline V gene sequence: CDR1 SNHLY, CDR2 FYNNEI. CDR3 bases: TGTGCCAGCGGCCTGAACTCCTACGAGCAGTACTTC. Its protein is CASGLNSYEQYF.

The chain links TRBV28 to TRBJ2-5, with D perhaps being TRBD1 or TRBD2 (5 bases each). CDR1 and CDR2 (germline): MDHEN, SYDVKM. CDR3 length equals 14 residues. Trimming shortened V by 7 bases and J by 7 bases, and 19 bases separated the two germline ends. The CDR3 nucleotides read TGTGCCAGCAACCGGGACGGGACGTCAGGGACCCAGTACTTC. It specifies CASNRDGTSGTQYF. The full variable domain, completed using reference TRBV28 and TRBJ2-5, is DVKVTQSSRYLVKRTGEKVFLECVQDMDHENMFWYRQDPGLGLRLIYFSYDVKMKEKGDIPEGYSVSREKKERFSLILESASTNQTSMYLCASNRDGTSGTQYFGPGTRLLVL.

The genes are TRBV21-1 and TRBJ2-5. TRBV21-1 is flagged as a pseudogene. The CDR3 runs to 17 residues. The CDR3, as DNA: TGTGCCAGCAGCCTTCCCAGGGCAGGGAGCTTCCAAGAGACCCAGTACTTC. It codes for CASSLPRAGSFQETQYF.

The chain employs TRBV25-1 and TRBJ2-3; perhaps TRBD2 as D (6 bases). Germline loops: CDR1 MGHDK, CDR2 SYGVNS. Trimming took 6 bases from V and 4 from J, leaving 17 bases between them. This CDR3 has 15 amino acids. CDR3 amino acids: CASRTTSLSADTQYF. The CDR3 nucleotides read TGTGCCAGCAGAACTACTAGCCTGTCGGCAGATACGCAGTATTTT.

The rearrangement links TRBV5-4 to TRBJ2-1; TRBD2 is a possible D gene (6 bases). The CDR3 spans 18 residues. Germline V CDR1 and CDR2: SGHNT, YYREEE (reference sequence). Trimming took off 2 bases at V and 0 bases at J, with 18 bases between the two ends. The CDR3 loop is CASSLRLGLRGSYNEQFF. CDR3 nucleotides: TGTGCCAGCAGCTTACGACTAGGATTGAGGGGCTCCTACAATGAGCAGTTCTTC. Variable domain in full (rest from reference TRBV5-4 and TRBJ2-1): ETGVTQSPTHLIKTRGQQVTLRCSSQSGHNTVSWYQQALGQGPQFIFQYYREEENGRGNFPPRFSGLQFPNYSSELNVNALELDDSALYLCASSLRLGLRGSYNEQFFGPGTRLTVL.

Here the CDR3 DNA reads TGTGCCAGTAGTATATCTGGGTACAATGAGCAGTTCTTC. It codes for CASSISGYNEQFF. The rearrangement uses TRBV19 and TRBJ2-1; D gene uncertain. The length of the CDR3 is 13 residues. The germline CDR1 and CDR2 sequences are LNHDA and SQIVND (reference sequence). Trimming stripped 2 bases from V and 4 bases from J, with 6 bases between. The full variable domain, its missing parts supplied by reference TRBV19 and TRBJ2-1, is DGGITQSPKYLFRKEGQNVTLSCEQNLNHDAMYWYRQDPGQGLRLIYYSQIVNDFQKGDIAEGYSVSREKKESFPLTVTSAQKNPTAFYLCASSISGYNEQFFGPGTRLTVL.

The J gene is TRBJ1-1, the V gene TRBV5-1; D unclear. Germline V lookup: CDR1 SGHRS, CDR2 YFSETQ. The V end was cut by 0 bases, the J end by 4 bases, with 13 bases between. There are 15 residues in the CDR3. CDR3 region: CASSLGLGETTEAFF. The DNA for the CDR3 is TGCGCCAGCAGCTTGGGTCTCGGGGAGACCACTGAAGCTTTCTTT.

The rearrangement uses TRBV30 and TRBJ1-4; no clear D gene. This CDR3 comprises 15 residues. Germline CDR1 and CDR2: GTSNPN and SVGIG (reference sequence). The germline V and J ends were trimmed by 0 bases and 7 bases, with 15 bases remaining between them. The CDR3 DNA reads TGTGCCTGGAGTGTATTGAGGAACCCGGGTGAAAAACTGTTTTTT. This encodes CAWSVLRNPGEKLFF.

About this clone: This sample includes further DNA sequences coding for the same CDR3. CDR3 sequence: CASSPPSSNEQFF. In DNA, the CDR3 is TGTGCCAGCTCACCACCGTCCAGCAATGAGCAGTTCTTC. The chain is built from TRBV18 and TRBJ2-1; no firm D call. Trimming shortened V by 0 bases and J by 6 bases, and 6 bases separated the two germline ends. Germline V gives CDR1 KGHSH, CDR2 LQKENI. This CDR3 contains 13 residues.

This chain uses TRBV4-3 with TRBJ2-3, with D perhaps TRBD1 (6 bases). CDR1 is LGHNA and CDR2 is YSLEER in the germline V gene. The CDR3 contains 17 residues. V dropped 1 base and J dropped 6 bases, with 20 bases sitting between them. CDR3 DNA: TGCGCCAGCAGCCAAGGACCGGGGCGGCCCACAGGGGATACGCAGTATTTT. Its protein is CASSQGPGRPTGDTQYF.

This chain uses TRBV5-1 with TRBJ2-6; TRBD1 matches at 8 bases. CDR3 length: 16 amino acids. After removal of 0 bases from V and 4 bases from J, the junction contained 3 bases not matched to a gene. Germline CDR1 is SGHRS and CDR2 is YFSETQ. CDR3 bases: TGCGCCAGCAGCTTGGGGACAGGGTCCGGGGCCAACGTCCTGACTTTC. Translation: CASSLGTGSGANVLTF.